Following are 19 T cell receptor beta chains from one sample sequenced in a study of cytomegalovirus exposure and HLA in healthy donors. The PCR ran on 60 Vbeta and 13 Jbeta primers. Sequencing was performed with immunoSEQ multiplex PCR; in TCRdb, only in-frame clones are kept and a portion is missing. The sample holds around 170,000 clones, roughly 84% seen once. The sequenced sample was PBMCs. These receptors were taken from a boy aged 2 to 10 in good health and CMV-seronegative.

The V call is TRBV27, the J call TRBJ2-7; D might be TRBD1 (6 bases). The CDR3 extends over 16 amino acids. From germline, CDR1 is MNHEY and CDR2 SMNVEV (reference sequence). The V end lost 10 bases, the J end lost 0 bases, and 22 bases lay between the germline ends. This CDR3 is CATKIAGESGSYEQYF. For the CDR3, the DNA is TGTGCCACCAAAATAGCAGGGGAATCGGGCTCCTACGAGCAGTACTTC.

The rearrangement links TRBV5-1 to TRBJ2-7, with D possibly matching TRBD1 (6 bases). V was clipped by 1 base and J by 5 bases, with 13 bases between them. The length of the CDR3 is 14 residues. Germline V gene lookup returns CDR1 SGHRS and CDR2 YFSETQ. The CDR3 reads CASSLRLDRHEQYF. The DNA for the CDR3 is TGCGCCAGCAGCTTGAGGTTAGACAGGCACGAGCAGTACTTC.

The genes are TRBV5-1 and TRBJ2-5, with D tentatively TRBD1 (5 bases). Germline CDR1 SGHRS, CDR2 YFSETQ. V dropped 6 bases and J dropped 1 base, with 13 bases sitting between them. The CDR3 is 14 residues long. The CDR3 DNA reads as TGCGCCAGCACAGTAGGGGTCTCCCAAGAGACCCAGTACTTC. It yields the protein CASTVGVSQETQYF.

The CDR3 bases are TGTGCCAGCAGCTTACCTTCCTACGAGCAGTACTTC. Protein sequence: CASSLPSYEQYF. This sequence joins TRBV7-9 and TRBJ2-5, with D uncertain. The DNA matches TRBJ2-7 better at its end, which makes the J call doubtful. CDR1 SEHNR and CDR2 FQNEAQ come from the germline V gene (reference sequence). This CDR3 region has 12 residues.

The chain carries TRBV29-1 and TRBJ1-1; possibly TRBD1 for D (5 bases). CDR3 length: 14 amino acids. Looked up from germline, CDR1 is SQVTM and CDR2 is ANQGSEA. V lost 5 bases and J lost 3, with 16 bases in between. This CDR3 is CSVRGARGDTEAFF. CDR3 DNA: TGCAGCGTTAGAGGGGCGCGGGGGGACACTGAAGCTTTCTTT.

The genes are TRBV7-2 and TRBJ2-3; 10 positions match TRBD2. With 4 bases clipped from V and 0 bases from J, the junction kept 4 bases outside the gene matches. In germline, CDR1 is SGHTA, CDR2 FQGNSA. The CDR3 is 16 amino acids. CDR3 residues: CASSSRTSGSTDTQYF. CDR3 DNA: TGTGCCAGCAGCTCCCGGACTAGCGGAAGCACAGATACGCAGTATTTT.

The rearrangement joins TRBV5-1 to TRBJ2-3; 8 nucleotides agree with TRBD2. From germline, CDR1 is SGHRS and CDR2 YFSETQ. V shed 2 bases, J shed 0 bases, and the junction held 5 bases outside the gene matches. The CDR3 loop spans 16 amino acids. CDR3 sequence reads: CASSFLAGTSTDTQYF. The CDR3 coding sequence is TGCGCCAGCAGCTTCCTAGCGGGTACTAGCACAGATACGCAGTATTTT.

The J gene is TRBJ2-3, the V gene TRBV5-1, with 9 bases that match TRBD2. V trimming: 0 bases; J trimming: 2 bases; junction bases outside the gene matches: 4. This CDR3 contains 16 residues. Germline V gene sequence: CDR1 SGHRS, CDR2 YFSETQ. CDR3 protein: CASSLDRLADTDTQYF. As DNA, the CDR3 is TGCGCCAGCAGCTTGGACAGACTAGCGGACACAGATACGCAGTATTTT.

The chain's CDR3 is CASSLVRSSNQPQHF. Here the CDR3 DNA reads TGTGCCAGCAGCTTGGTTCGGAGTAGCAATCAGCCCCAGCATTTT. The chain is built from TRBV5-5 and TRBJ1-5; D not certain. From germline, CDR1 is SGHKS and CDR2 YYEKEE (reference sequence). Trimming shortened V by 0 bases and J by 0 bases, and 7 bases separated the two germline ends. This CDR3 has 15 residues.

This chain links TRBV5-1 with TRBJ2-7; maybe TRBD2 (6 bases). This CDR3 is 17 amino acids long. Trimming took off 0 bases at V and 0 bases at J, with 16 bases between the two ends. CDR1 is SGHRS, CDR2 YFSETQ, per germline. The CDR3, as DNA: TGCGCCAGCAGCTTGGGTTGGGGGGACGCTGGCTCCTACGAGCAGTACTTC. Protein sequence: CASSLGWGDAGSYEQYF. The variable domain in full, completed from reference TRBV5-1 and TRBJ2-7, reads KAGVTQTPRYLIKTRGQQVTLSCSPISGHRSVSWYQQTPGQGLQFLFEYFSETQRNKGNFPGRFSGRQFSNSRSEMNVSTLELGDSALYLCASSLGWGDAGSYEQYFGPGTRLTVT.

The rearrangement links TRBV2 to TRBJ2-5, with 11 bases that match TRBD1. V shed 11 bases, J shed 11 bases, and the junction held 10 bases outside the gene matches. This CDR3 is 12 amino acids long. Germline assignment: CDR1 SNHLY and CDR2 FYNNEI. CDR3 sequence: CAGDRGMGEQYF. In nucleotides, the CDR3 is TGTGCCGGGGACAGGGGGATGGGAGAGCAGTACTTC.

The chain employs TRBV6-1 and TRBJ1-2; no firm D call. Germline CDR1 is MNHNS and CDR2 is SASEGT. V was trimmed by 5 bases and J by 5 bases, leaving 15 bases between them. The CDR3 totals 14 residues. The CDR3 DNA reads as TGTGCCAGCAGTACGCCCCGGACGGGGTATGGCTACACCTTC. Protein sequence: CASSTPRTGYGYTF.

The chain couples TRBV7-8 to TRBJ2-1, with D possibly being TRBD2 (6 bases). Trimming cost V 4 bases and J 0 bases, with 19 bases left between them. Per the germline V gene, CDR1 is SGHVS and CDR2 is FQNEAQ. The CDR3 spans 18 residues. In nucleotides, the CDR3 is TGTGCCAGCAGCTCCCCCGAGAGCGGGTTGAGCTCCTACAATGAGCAGTTCTTC. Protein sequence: CASSSPESGLSSYNEQFF.

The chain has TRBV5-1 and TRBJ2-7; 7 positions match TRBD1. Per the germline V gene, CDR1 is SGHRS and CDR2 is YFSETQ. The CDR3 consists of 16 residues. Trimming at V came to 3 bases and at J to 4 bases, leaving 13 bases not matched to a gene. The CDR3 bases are TGCGCCAGCAGCTCTGACAGGGTACATCGCCGGTACGAGCAGTACTTC. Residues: CASSSDRVHRRYEQYF.

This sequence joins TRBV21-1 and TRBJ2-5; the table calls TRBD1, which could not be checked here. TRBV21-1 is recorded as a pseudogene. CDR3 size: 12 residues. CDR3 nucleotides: TGTGCCAGCGAGTCAGGTCAAGAGACCCAGTACTTC. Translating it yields CASESGQETQYF.

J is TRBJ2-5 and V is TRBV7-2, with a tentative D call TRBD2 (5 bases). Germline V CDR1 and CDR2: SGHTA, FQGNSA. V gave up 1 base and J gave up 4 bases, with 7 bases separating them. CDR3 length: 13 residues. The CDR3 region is CASSLVGVETQYF. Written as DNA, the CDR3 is TGTGCCAGCAGCTTAGTCGGGGTAGAGACCCAGTACTTC.

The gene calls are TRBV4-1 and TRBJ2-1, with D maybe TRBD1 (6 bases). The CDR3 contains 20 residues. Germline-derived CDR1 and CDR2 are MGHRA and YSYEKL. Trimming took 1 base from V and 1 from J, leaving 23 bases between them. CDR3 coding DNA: TGCGCCAGCAGCCAAGTCCCTGCCGGCGACCGAAGGGGGTCCTACAATGAGCAGTTCTTC. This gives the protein CASSQVPAGDRRGSYNEQFF.

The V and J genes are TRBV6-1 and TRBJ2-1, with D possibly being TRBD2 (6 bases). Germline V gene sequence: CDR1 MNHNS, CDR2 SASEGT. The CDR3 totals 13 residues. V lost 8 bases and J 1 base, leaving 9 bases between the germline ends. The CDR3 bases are TGTGCCAGCGGAGGGTTTTCCTACAATGAGCAGTTCTTC. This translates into CASGGFSYNEQFF.

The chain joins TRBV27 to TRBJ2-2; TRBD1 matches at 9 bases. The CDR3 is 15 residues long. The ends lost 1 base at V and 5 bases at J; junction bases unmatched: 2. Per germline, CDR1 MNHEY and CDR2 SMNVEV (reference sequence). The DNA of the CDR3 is TGTGCCAGCAGTTTATACAGGGGGCGTACCGGGGAGCTGTTTTTT. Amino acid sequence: CASSLYRGRTGELFF.